This is a list of T cell receptor beta chains from one sample in a study of beta chain features in type 1 diabetes. The method was immunoSEQ multiplex PCR; TCRdb's version includes in-frame clones alone and lacks a portion of them. The data show 850,000 to 900,000 clones, with 17% seen just once and around 0.02% held by the top ten. The sequenced sample consisted of naive CD4+ T cells from blood. These receptors came from a woman aged 18 to 35 in good health. CDR3s include the opening cysteine and the closing phenylalanine or tryptophan. The order of the fields is V gene, CDR3 length, CDR3 protein.

V gene: TRBV21-1; CDR3 length: 15; CDR3 protein: CASSKARVAFSEQFF
V gene: TRBV7-9; CDR3 length: 15; CDR3 protein: CASSSTSGRADTQYF
V gene: TRBV4-1; CDR3 length: 15; CDR3 protein: CASSQDGDGGRPLYF
V gene: TRBV7-2; CDR3 length: 15; CDR3 protein: CASSLLRAGRVEQFF
V gene: TRBV28; CDR3 length: 17; CDR3 protein: CASTKRSGTSTYNEQFF
V gene: TRBV6-4; CDR3 length: 15; CDR3 protein: CASSPQAGVTGELFF
V gene: TRBV29-1; CDR3 length: 15; CDR3 protein: CSATGPSGVFQEQFF
V gene: TRBV18; CDR3 length: 14; CDR3 protein: CASSSELVQETQYF
V gene: TRBV20-1; CDR3 length: 11; CDR3 protein: CSATANTEAFF
V gene: TRBV7-8; CDR3 length: 14; CDR3 protein: CASSLGGSRSGAFF
V gene: TRBV29-1; CDR3 length: 13; CDR3 protein: CSVPRGSLYEQFF
V gene: TRBV21-1; CDR3 length: 15; CDR3 protein: CASSNRTRGIYEQYF
V gene: TRBV2; CDR3 length: 12; CDR3 protein: CASSEFAYEQYF
V gene: TRBV21-1; CDR3 length: 20; CDR3 protein: CASSKNRRDRTSSGANVLTF
V gene: TRBV6-5; CDR3 length: 14; CDR3 protein: CASRRGTDQETQYF
V gene: TRBV2; CDR3 length: 13; CDR3 protein: CASSIERTYEQYF
V gene: TRBV28; CDR3 length: 14; CDR3 protein: CASSPGTRSWAQHF
V gene: TRBV7-2; CDR3 length: 16; CDR3 protein: CASSLAFATSYNEQFF
V gene: TRBV5-4; CDR3 length: 14; CDR3 protein: CASSHLGALETQYF
V gene: TRBV4-1; CDR3 length: 16; CDR3 protein: CASSQGPGAGNTEAFF
V gene: TRBV18; CDR3 length: 14; CDR3 protein: CASSDQGNSYGYTF
V gene: TRBV19; CDR3 length: 16; CDR3 protein: CASSPSGGQGYNEQFF
V gene: TRBV4-3; CDR3 length: 16; CDR3 protein: CASSQEPLATYNEQFF
V gene: TRBV11-2; CDR3 length: 16; CDR3 protein: CASTTSWTGGDTEAFF
V gene: TRBV2; CDR3 length: 19; CDR3 protein: CASTHPGRGTGGKTYEQYF
V gene: TRBV25-1; CDR3 length: 15; CDR3 protein: CASSEWGPGTDTQYF
V gene: TRBV13; CDR3 length: 18; CDR3 protein: CASSLRRSGPTISYEQYF
V gene: TRBV7-2; CDR3 length: 17; CDR3 protein: CASSPKRMGPSYNEQFF
V gene: TRBV4-2; CDR3 length: 17; CDR3 protein: CASSPWGDRLAKNIQYF
V gene: TRBV11-2; CDR3 length: 16; CDR3 protein: CASSLPSFQGGYEQFF
V gene: TRBV6-6; CDR3 length: 16; CDR3 protein: CASRNTSGKKSDTQYF
V gene: TRBV7-2; CDR3 length: 13; CDR3 protein: CASSPGQGNEQFF
V gene: TRBV7-2; CDR3 length: 15; CDR3 protein: CASSERAGTPYEQYF
V gene: TRBV11-2; CDR3 length: 17; CDR3 protein: CASSLDHLGIGTDTQYF
V gene: TRBV6-6; CDR3 length: 13; CDR3 protein: CASSSGTARTQYF
V gene: TRBV11-1; CDR3 length: 12; CDR3 protein: CASSELGNEQFF
V gene: TRBV5-4; CDR3 length: 14; CDR3 protein: CASSLGTRSDTQYF